Listed below are T cell receptor beta chains from one sample, sequenced in a study of blood T cell dynamics during melanoma immunotherapy. Profiled with immunoSEQ multiplex PCR; TCRdb holds only in-frame clones, not every one. The top ten hold around 27% of the sample, which has around 6,600 clones, around three quarters seen once. The starting material was blood, obtained from a patient treated with checkpoint blockade. The receptors shown here come from a human donor with melanoma. The CDR3 runs from the conserved cysteine through the conserved F or W. Rows give clone size only sometimes, using once, few, many, or a class for an expanded clone.

j_gene: TRBJ1-6
abundance: NA
len: 16
v_gene: TRBV4-1
CDR3aa: CASSPEVRQLNSPLHF

j_gene: TRBJ2-7
abundance: NA
len: 12
v_gene: TRBV25-1
CDR3aa: CASSPRGYEQYF

j_gene: TRBJ2-2
abundance: few
len: 14
v_gene: TRBV25-1
CDR3aa: CASSEDRAAGELFF

j_gene: TRBJ2-3
abundance: NA
len: 15
v_gene: TRBV28
CDR3aa: CASSSAGGTTDTQYF

j_gene: TRBJ2-1
abundance: NA
len: 16
v_gene: TRBV10-3
CDR3aa: CAISEWVAGGPNEQFF

j_gene: TRBJ1-6
abundance: few
len: 13
v_gene: TRBV6-1
CDR3aa: CASSPRANSPLHF

j_gene: TRBJ2-3
abundance: NA
len: 15
v_gene: TRBV27
CDR3aa: CASHSFTSDTDTQYF

j_gene: TRBJ1-3
abundance: NA
len: 17
v_gene: TRBV5-1
CDR3aa: CASRNFDDGDTGNTIYF

j_gene: TRBJ1-3
abundance: NA
len: 12
v_gene: TRBV25-1
CDR3aa: CASRGLGNTIYF

j_gene: TRBJ1-4
abundance: NA
len: 13
v_gene: TRBV29-1
CDR3aa: CSVERGGNEKLFF

j_gene: TRBJ2-3
abundance: NA
len: 17
v_gene: TRBV9
CDR3aa: CASSVAGTSGSTDTQYF

j_gene: TRBJ2-1
abundance: NA
len: 13
v_gene: TRBV30
CDR3aa: CAWTWGDLAEQFF

j_gene: TRBJ1-1
abundance: few
len: 13
v_gene: TRBV6-5
CDR3aa: CASRGNRNTEAFF

j_gene: TRBJ1-2
abundance: NA
len: 14
v_gene: TRBV7-8
CDR3aa: CASSPDGGFDGYTF

j_gene: TRBJ1-4
abundance: NA
len: 18
v_gene: TRBV7-8
CDR3aa: CASSLFGTGVSTNEKLFF

j_gene: TRBJ2-2
abundance: NA
len: 16
v_gene: TRBV2
CDR3aa: CASSPRSGGYTGELFF

j_gene: TRBJ2-5
abundance: once
len: 13
v_gene: TRBV5-1
CDR3aa: CASSLGGPETQYF

j_gene: TRBJ1-1
abundance: few
len: 15
v_gene: TRBV19
CDR3aa: CASSPGQVKNTEAFF

j_gene: TRBJ2-7
abundance: NA
len: 14
v_gene: TRBV5-6
CDR3aa: CASSTQGVGYEQYF

j_gene: TRBJ2-1
abundance: NA
len: 15
v_gene: TRBV11-2
CDR3aa: CASSFRTGEHNEQFF

j_gene: TRBJ1-3
abundance: few
len: 15
v_gene: TRBV15
CDR3aa: CATSRGAGVGNTIYF

j_gene: TRBJ1-1
abundance: NA
len: 13
v_gene: TRBV14
CDR3aa: CASSRGLNTEAFF

j_gene: TRBJ2-6
abundance: few
len: 14
v_gene: TRBV10-3
CDR3aa: CAISPVSGANVLTF

j_gene: TRBJ1-2
abundance: NA
len: 12
v_gene: TRBV7-9
CDR3aa: CASSADHGGYTF

j_gene: TRBJ2-7
abundance: NA
len: 14
v_gene: TRBV11-2
CDR3aa: CASSPEGQRYEQYF

j_gene: TRBJ2-5
abundance: NA
len: 14
v_gene: TRBV5-4
CDR3aa: CASSLAGQQETQYF

j_gene: TRBJ1-6
abundance: NA
len: 15
v_gene: TRBV10-3
CDR3aa: CATGGSGTDNSPLHF

j_gene: TRBJ1-5
abundance: NA
len: 14
v_gene: TRBV6-1
CDR3aa: CASSEGQTYQPQHF

j_gene: TRBJ2-7
abundance: NA
len: 13
v_gene: TRBV29-1
CDR3aa: CSVGGQGLDEQYF

j_gene: TRBJ1-1
abundance: NA
len: 14
v_gene: TRBV7-2
CDR3aa: CASSRDRGVSEAFF

j_gene: TRBJ2-5
abundance: NA
len: 16
v_gene: TRBV5-1
CDR3aa: CASRLLAGAPIETQYF

j_gene: TRBJ1-1
abundance: NA
len: 17
v_gene: TRBV30
CDR3aa: CAWSRSPSTGGRTEAFF

j_gene: TRBJ1-2
abundance: few
len: 15
v_gene: TRBV4-2
CDR3aa: CASSQVGARRDGYTF

j_gene: TRBJ1-5
abundance: NA
len: 15
v_gene: TRBV5-4
CDR3aa: CASSFDRVANQPQHF

j_gene: TRBJ1-6
abundance: NA
len: 16
v_gene: TRBV5-1
CDR3aa: CASSLTGRSQNSPLHF

j_gene: TRBJ1-5
abundance: once
len: 14
v_gene: TRBV7-2
CDR3aa: CASSLVGSNQPQHF

j_gene: TRBJ2-7
abundance: NA
len: 15
v_gene: TRBV7-9
CDR3aa: CASSLTSGGSYEQYF

j_gene: TRBJ2-3
abundance: NA
len: 11
v_gene: TRBV20-1
CDR3aa: CSALQGDTQYF

j_gene: TRBJ1-3
abundance: NA
len: 14
v_gene: TRBV5-6
CDR3aa: CASRLQGSGNTIYF

j_gene: TRBJ2-2
abundance: few
len: 17
v_gene: TRBV18
CDR3aa: CASSPSKGQVNTGELFF

j_gene: TRBJ1-2
abundance: few
len: 13
v_gene: TRBV6-4
CDR3aa: CASSVGTRHGYTF

j_gene: TRBJ2-3
abundance: NA
len: 14
v_gene: TRBV9
CDR3aa: CASSPRTSGGGQYF

j_gene: TRBJ1-2
abundance: NA
len: 13
v_gene: TRBV7-2
CDR3aa: CASSPDSNYGYTF

j_gene: TRBJ2-1
abundance: NA
len: 15
v_gene: TRBV9
CDR3aa: CASSPAGTFYNEQFF

j_gene: TRBJ1-1
abundance: NA
len: 15
v_gene: TRBV10-3
CDR3aa: CASSYGGALNTEAFF

j_gene: TRBJ2-7
abundance: NA
len: 14
v_gene: TRBV6-5
CDR3aa: CASRIDRKAYEQYF

j_gene: TRBJ1-5
abundance: NA
len: 17
v_gene: TRBV7-2
CDR3aa: CASSLYGGAASNQPQHF

j_gene: TRBJ2-7
abundance: NA
len: 15
v_gene: TRBV6-5
CDR3aa: CASKFTRDRSSEQYF

j_gene: TRBJ2-7
abundance: NA
len: 15
v_gene: TRBV11-2
CDR3aa: CASSLTSGGSYEQYF

j_gene: TRBJ2-1
abundance: NA
len: 15
v_gene: TRBV7-3
CDR3aa: CASSSRDRGNNEQFF

j_gene: TRBJ1-5
abundance: few
len: 13
v_gene: TRBV2
CDR3aa: CASRQEGNQPQHF

j_gene: TRBJ1-3
abundance: NA
len: 14
v_gene: TRBV5-1
CDR3aa: CASSHGTTGNTIYF

j_gene: TRBJ2-3
abundance: NA
len: 11
v_gene: TRBV7-9
CDR3aa: CASSLSDTQYF